This entry describes one T cell receptor (beta chain). Its matching antigen is unknown. A patient was excluded if there was uncontrolled infection, other autoimmune disease, pregnancy or lactation. The CDR3 contains 16 residues. Germline values: CDR1 SGHAT, CDR2 FQNNGV. Losses at the gene ends were 5 bases for V and 3 bases for J; bases not matched to a gene: 8. These data are taken from a study of T cells in Graves' hyperthyroidism and ophthalmopathy. Study-level points and caveats: Model predictions of ophthalmopathy came a median around 6.5 months before onset.

Amplified TCR beta CDR3 regions derived from RNA transcripts. RT-PCR in the first round (using the HTBI primer set) targeted the TCR CDR3. A single record per CDR3 protein comes from TCRdb applying MiXCR to the multiplex PCR reads. The sample shows about 840,000 distinct CDR3 sequences, more than 30% of them seen only once. The sequence derives from a man aged 18 to 30 with Graves' hyperthyroidism. The chain uses TRBV11-2 and TRBJ1-3, with 9 bases matching TRBD1. The sequencing sample was made of blood. This CDR3 reads CASSAYRGPVGNTIYF. CDR3 nucleotide sequence: TGTGCCAGCAGCGCTTACAGGGGGCCCGTTGGAAACACCATATATTTT.